These 32 T cell receptor beta chains came from one sample sequenced in a study of T cell responses to AZD1222 COVID-19 vaccine. Method: immunoSEQ multiplex PCR; TCRdb's copy keeps in-frame clones and lacks some. The repertoire holds approximately 140,000 clones, about 91% seen once, with about 2.1% in the top ten. The source material was peripheral blood, sampled 28 days after the second AZD1222 dose. These receptors were taken from an adult who received the AZD1222 COVID-19 vaccine.

In nucleotides, the CDR3 is TGTGCCAGCAGCCCCCGGCAGGATACGCAGTATTTT. Amino acid sequence: CASSPRQDTQYF. The gene calls are TRBV12-3 or TRBV12-4 and TRBJ2-3; D ambiguous. The V gene lost 6 bases and the J gene lost 6 bases, with 10 bases spanning the gap. This CDR3 region has 12 residues.

The chain uses TRBV30 and TRBJ1-2, with no clear D. The CDR3 extends over 11 amino acids. V was shortened by 4 bases and J by 5 bases, with 8 bases between the two germline ends. The germline CDR1 and CDR2 sequences are GTSNPN and SVGIG (reference sequence). CDR3 region: CAWTLQYGYTF. The CDR3 DNA sequence: TGTGCCTGGACATTACAATATGGCTACACCTTC.

The chain links TRBV30 to TRBJ1-3; D is unresolved. Germline loops: CDR1 GTSNPN, CDR2 SVGIG (reference sequence). Trimming cost V 5 bases and J 4 bases, with 12 bases left between them. The CDR3 sequence is 13 residues long. The DNA of the CDR3 is TGTGCCTGGTGTCCGACTGGAGGAAACACCATATATTTT. Amino acid sequence: CAWCPTGGNTIYF.

The J gene is TRBJ1-1, the V gene TRBV3-1 (or the pseudogene TRBV3-2); 7 positions agree with TRBD1. Germline CDR1 and CDR2: LGHDT and YNNKEL (reference sequence). V was pared by 1 base and J by 4 bases, with 6 bases of the junction left unmatched. This CDR3 has 15 amino acids. CDR3 coding DNA: TGTGCCAGCAGCCAAGCCGCTCCAGGGGGCACTGAAGCTTTCTTT. It specifies CASSQAAPGGTEAFF.

The V and J genes are TRBV29-1 and TRBJ1-2; D gene unclear. The CDR3 has 13 residues. CDR1 and CDR2 from the germline V gene are SQVTM and ANQGSEA. Trimming removed 3 bases at V and 4 bases at J, with 12 bases between. CDR3: CSVEVGGSYGYTF. CDR3 nucleotides: TGCAGCGTTGAGGTTGGAGGGAGCTATGGCTACACCTTC. The full variable domain, with the rest looked up from reference TRBV29-1 and TRBJ1-2, is SAVISQKPSRDICQRGTSLTIQCQVDSQVTMMFWYRQQPGQSLTLIATANQGSEATYESGFVIDKFPISRPNLTFSTLTVSNMSPEDSSIYLCSVEVGGSYGYTFGSGTRLTVV.

The chain links TRBV19 to TRBJ1-1; a weak D match, TRBD1 (5 bases). The CDR3 has 14 amino acids. The ends were cut back, 7 bases at V and 3 bases at J, with 15 bases in the middle. Per germline, CDR1 LNHDA and CDR2 SQIVND (reference sequence). CDR3 sequence: CASKVPGPYTEAFF. The CDR3 DNA reads as TGTGCCAGTAAAGTCCCAGGGCCGTACACTGAAGCTTTCTTT.

This chain uses TRBV5-1 with TRBJ1-2; possible D gene TRBD1, 6 bases. V lost 9 bases and J lost 6, with 18 bases in between. The CDR3 spans 13 residues. Per germline, CDR1 SGHRS and CDR2 YFSETQ. CDR3 nucleotides: TGCGCCACCTCTATGGACAGCTCCAATGGCTACACCTTC. Its translation is CATSMDSSNGYTF. Full variable domain (outside the CDR3, taken from reference TRBV5-1 and TRBJ1-2): KAGVTQTPRYLIKTRGQQVTLSCSPISGHRSVSWYQQTPGQGLQFLFEYFSETQRNKGNFPGRFSGRQFSNSRSEMNVSTLELGDSALYLCATSMDSSNGYTFGSGTRLTVV.

The V and J genes are TRBV9 and TRBJ1-1; possible D gene TRBD1, 5 bases. CDR3 length equals 14 residues. Looked up from germline, CDR1 is SGDLS and CDR2 is YYNGEE. Trimming removed 4 bases from V and 4 bases from J, with 14 bases in between. CDR3 bases: TGTGCCAGCAGCCCCCGGGGGGGATCCACTGAAGCTTTCTTT. Amino acid sequence: CASSPRGGSTEAFF.

J is TRBJ2-3 and V is TRBV6-6, with no clear D. The germline CDR1 and CDR2 sequences are MNHNY and SVGAGI (reference sequence). The CDR3 covers 11 residues. V was cut by 6 bases and J by 2 bases, with 3 bases left in between. DNA for the CDR3: TGTGCCAGCAGAATCACAGATACGCAGTATTTT. Its protein product is CASRITDTQYF.

This chain connects TRBV10-3 to TRBJ1-1; weak D call: TRBD1 (5 bases). CDR1 and CDR2 from the germline V gene are ENHRY and SYGVKD. Trimming stripped 7 bases from V and 0 bases from J, with 9 bases between. The CDR3 loop spans 13 amino acids. CDR3 sequence reads: CAIIGDLNTEAFF. The CDR3 bases are TGTGCCATCATAGGGGACTTGAACACTGAAGCTTTCTTT.

V and J are TRBV7-9 and TRBJ2-1; D gene uncertain. From germline, CDR1 is SEHNR and CDR2 FQNEAQ (reference sequence). CDR3 length: 15 residues. V gave up 1 base and J gave up 8 bases, with 15 bases separating them. The CDR3 loop reads CASSLVVGGVDEQFF. The CDR3 nucleotides read TGTGCCAGCAGCTTAGTGGTAGGCGGCGTCGATGAGCAGTTCTTC.

J is TRBJ2-3 and V is TRBV5-6, with TRBD1 matching 8 bases. The length of the CDR3 is 16 residues. The V and J ends lost 3 bases and 2 bases, in that order; junction bases with no gene match: 8. The germline V gene encodes CDR1 SGHDT and CDR2 YYEEEE. This CDR3 is CASSYPGTGDTDTQYF. The DNA of the CDR3 is TGTGCCAGCAGCTACCCCGGGACAGGAGACACAGATACGCAGTATTTT.

V usage is TRBV13 and J usage is TRBJ1-1; the D gene is possibly TRBD1 (6 bases). The V gene's germline CDR1 is PRHDT and CDR2 FYEKMQ (reference sequence). The ends were cut back, 5 bases at V and 0 bases at J, with 16 bases in the middle. The CDR3 is 16 residues long. The CDR3 loop reads CASSPGQSSMNTEAFF. In DNA form, the CDR3 reads TGTGCCAGCAGCCCCGGACAGAGCTCGATGAACACTGAAGCTTTCTTT.

The rearrangement uses TRBV5-1 and TRBJ2-5; D call uncertain. The CDR3 is made up of 15 amino acids. CDR1 is SGHRS, CDR2 YFSETQ, per germline. V lost 4 bases and J lost 0, with 13 bases in between. CDR3 residues: CASSPWNSNQETQYF. CDR3 DNA: TGCGCCAGCAGCCCTTGGAACTCAAACCAAGAGACCCAGTACTTC.

This rearrangement joins TRBV7-6 to TRBJ2-1; TRBD1 matches at 7 bases. Germline CDR1 is SGHVS and CDR2 is FNYEAQ. The trim removed 0 bases at V and 2 bases at J, leaving 7 bases unmatched. The CDR3 is made up of 17 amino acids. The CDR3 bases are TGTGCCAGCAGCTTAGCCACCTTACAGGGGACCTACAATGAGCAGTTCTTC. It is translated as CASSLATLQGTYNEQFF.

This clone showed up just once. This chain connects TRBV6-5 to TRBJ2-7; D might be TRBD1 (6 bases). Germline loops: CDR1 MNHEY, CDR2 SVGAGI. V shed 4 bases and J shed 5 bases, with 12 bases lying between them. The CDR3 extends over 13 amino acids. As DNA, the CDR3 is TGTGCCAGCAGTTTGCCACAGGGTGACGAGCAGTACGTC. This translates into CASSLPQGDEQYV.

The J gene is TRBJ1-1, the V gene TRBV19, with 10 bases identical to TRBD1. Germline values: CDR1 LNHDA, CDR2 SQIVND (reference sequence). J lost 3 bases, V lost 5 bases, and 0 bases had no gene match. This CDR3 is 13 amino acids long. The CDR3 DNA is TGTGCCAGTAGTGGACAGGGGGACACTGAAGCTTTCTTT. This sequence encodes CASSGQGDTEAFF.

J is TRBJ2-3 and V is TRBV30, with D perhaps matching TRBD1 or TRBD2 (5 bases each). This CDR3 has 15 residues. CDR1 and CDR2 from the germline V gene are GTSNPN and SVGIG (reference sequence). Trimming stripped 2 bases from V and 1 base from J, with 13 bases between. The CDR3 is CAWSYFGGGTDTQYF. The CDR3 DNA sequence: TGTGCCTGGAGTTATTTTGGGGGTGGCACAGATACGCAGTATTTT.

The J gene is TRBJ2-6, the V gene TRBV7-9; 11 nucleotides align to TRBD1. From germline, CDR1 is SEHNR and CDR2 FQNEAQ (reference sequence). This CDR3 is built from 17 residues. The ends lost 5 bases at V and 2 bases at J; junction bases unmatched: 5. The CDR3: CASSLGQGAPGANVLTF. Written as DNA, the CDR3 is TGTGCCAGCAGCCTCGGACAGGGGGCGCCTGGGGCCAACGTCCTGACTTTC.

The chain couples TRBV30 to TRBJ2-1, with TRBD2 matching 7 bases. The CDR3 extends over 14 amino acids. V was pared by 1 base and J by 15 bases, with 15 bases of the junction left unmatched. CDR1 and CDR2 (germline): GTSNPN, SVGIG (reference sequence). As DNA, the CDR3 is TGTGCCTGGAGTGCAAGGACCGGGACTACAACGCCGTTCTTC. Encoded protein: CAWSARTGTTTPFF.

This sequence joins TRBV6-2 or TRBV6-3 and TRBJ2-5; 7 nucleotides align to TRBD2. CDR3 length: 15 residues. Germline CDR1 is MNHEY and CDR2 is SVGEGT. The ends lost 2 bases at V and 5 bases at J; junction bases unmatched: 8. This CDR3 reads CASSYTERDLETQYF. In DNA, the CDR3 is TGTGCCAGCAGTTACACCGAGCGGGACCTGGAGACCCAGTACTTC.

This chain links TRBV24-1 with TRBJ2-1, with 9 nucleotides matching TRBD1. Germline CDR1 KGHDR, CDR2 SFDVKD. The junction had 10 bases not matched to a gene; V was cut back by 3 bases and J by 8 bases. The length of the CDR3 is 16 residues. The CDR3 loop is CATSDPPGDREDEQFF. The CDR3 nucleotides are TGTGCCACCAGTGATCCACCCGGGGACAGGGAGGATGAGCAGTTCTTC.

J is TRBJ2-3 and V is TRBV13; TRBD1 matches at 10 bases. The V segment lost 5 bases and the J segment 3 bases; nucleotides outside the gene matches: 20. Germline V gene sequence: CDR1 PRHDT, CDR2 FYEKMQ (reference sequence). This CDR3 spans 20 amino acids. The CDR3 nucleotides read TGTGCCAGCAGCCTCCGGGACAGGGGCTCTATAGCGGGACTGACAGATACGCAGTATTTT. Its translation: CASSLRDRGSIAGLTDTQYF. Looking up the rest from reference TRBV13 and TRBJ2-3 gives the full variable domain: AAGVIQSPRHLIKEKRETATLKCYPIPRHDTVYWYQQGPGQDPQFLISFYEKMQSDKGSIPDRFSAQQFSDYHSELNMSSLELGDSALYFCASSLRDRGSIAGLTDTQYFGPGTRLTVL.

V usage is TRBV6-8 and J usage is TRBJ1-3; the match to TRBD1 covers 10 bases. CDR3 length: 17 amino acids. V was clipped by 5 bases and J by 3 bases; unmatched bases: 10. CDR1 and CDR2 (germline): MNHGY, SAAAGT. The CDR3 nucleotides are TGTGCCAGCAGTCCTCCGGGACAGGGGCTGTTTGGAAACACCATATATTTT. It translates to CASSPPGQGLFGNTIYF.

This clone was detected only once. The J gene is TRBJ2-5, the V gene TRBV6-5, with 9 bases that match TRBD1. The CDR3 is 14 amino acids. Germline trimming cut 6 bases from V and 4 bases from J; bases unmatched to any gene: 6. Germline V gives CDR1 MNHEY, CDR2 SVGAGI. In nucleotides, the CDR3 is TGTGCCAGCAGACTGGACAGGGGACGAGAGACCCAGTACTTC. It codes for CASRLDRGRETQYF.

The chain employs TRBV6-5 and TRBJ2-7, with D unresolved. CDR1 MNHEY and CDR2 SVGAGI come from the germline V gene. There are 12 residues in the CDR3. Trimming cost V 6 bases and J 4 bases, with 10 bases left between them. CDR3: CASRMIGYEQYV. CDR3 DNA: TGTGCCAGCAGGATGATAGGATACGAGCAGTACGTC.

This chain links TRBV7-3 with TRBJ1-1, with 7 bases fitting TRBD1. Trimming cost V 5 bases and J 3 bases; bases outside gene matches: 3. The CDR3 length is 13 residues. Looked up from germline, CDR1 is SGHTA and CDR2 is FQGTGA. CDR3 sequence (DNA): TGTGCCAGCAGCCCTACAGGGGACACTGAAGCTTTCTTT. Protein sequence: CASSPTGDTEAFF.

The V and J genes are TRBV7-3 and TRBJ2-2, with D perhaps TRBD2 (5 bases). This CDR3 is 19 amino acids long. V was trimmed by 2 bases and J by 4 bases, leaving 23 bases between them. Germline V CDR1 and CDR2: SGHTA, FQGTGA. The CDR3 bases are TGTGCCAGCAGCTTAGTGTGGTCGGGGTCCGAATCGGGCACCGGGGAGCTGTTTTTT. It translates to CASSLVWSGSESGTGELFF.

This clone was seen more than once but under ten times. J is TRBJ2-7 and V is TRBV4-1, with 11 positions matching TRBD1. Germline CDR1 and CDR2: MGHRA and YSYEKL. V dropped 0 bases and J dropped 9; count of bases not matched to a gene: 7. This CDR3 comprises 15 residues. The CDR3 DNA follows: TGCGCCAGCAGCCAAGAGGACAGGGGGCGGAGTGGGCAGTACTTC. Residues: CASSQEDRGRSGQYF.

The chain is built from TRBV5-1 and TRBJ1-1; D may be TRBD1 (6 bases). CDR3 length: 15 amino acids. V shed 4 bases and J shed 4 bases, with 17 bases lying between them. Germline V gene data show CDR1 as SGHRS and CDR2 as YFSETQ. CDR3 sequence: CASSTGGGWGTEAFF. CDR3 bases: TGCGCCAGCAGCACAGGAGGGGGATGGGGCACTGAAGCTTTCTTT.

The chain joins TRBV7-2 to TRBJ2-6; TRBD1 matches 9 bases. The V and J ends lost 5 bases and 0 bases, in that order; junction bases with no gene match: 2. Looked up from germline, CDR1 is SGHTA and CDR2 is FQGNSA. The CDR3 loop spans 16 amino acids. This CDR3 is CASSGQGSSGANVLTF. The CDR3 nucleotides are TGTGCCAGCAGCGGACAGGGGTCCTCTGGGGCCAACGTCCTGACTTTC.

V and J are TRBV7-7 and TRBJ2-5; D may be TRBD1 or TRBD2 (5 bases each). This CDR3 is 9 amino acids long. Germline CDR1 SSHAT, CDR2 FNYEAQ (reference sequence). The CDR3 bases are TGTGCTGGGACAGAGACCCAGTACTTC. Its protein product is CAGTETQYF.